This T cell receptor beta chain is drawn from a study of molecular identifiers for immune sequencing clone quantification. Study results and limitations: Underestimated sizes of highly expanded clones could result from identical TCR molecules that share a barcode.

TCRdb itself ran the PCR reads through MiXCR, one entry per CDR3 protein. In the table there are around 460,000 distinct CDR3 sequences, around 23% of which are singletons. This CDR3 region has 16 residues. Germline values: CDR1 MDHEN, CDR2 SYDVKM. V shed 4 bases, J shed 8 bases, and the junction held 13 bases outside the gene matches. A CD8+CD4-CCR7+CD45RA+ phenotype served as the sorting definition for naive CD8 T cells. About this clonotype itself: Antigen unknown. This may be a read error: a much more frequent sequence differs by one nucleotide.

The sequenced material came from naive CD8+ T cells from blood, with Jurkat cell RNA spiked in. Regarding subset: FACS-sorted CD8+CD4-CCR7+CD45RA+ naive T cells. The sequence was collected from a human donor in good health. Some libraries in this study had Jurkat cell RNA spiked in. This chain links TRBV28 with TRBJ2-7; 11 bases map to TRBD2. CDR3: CASSSMLSGRAYKQYF. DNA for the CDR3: TGTGCCAGCAGTTCCATGCTTAGCGGGAGGGCGTACAAGCAGTACTTC.